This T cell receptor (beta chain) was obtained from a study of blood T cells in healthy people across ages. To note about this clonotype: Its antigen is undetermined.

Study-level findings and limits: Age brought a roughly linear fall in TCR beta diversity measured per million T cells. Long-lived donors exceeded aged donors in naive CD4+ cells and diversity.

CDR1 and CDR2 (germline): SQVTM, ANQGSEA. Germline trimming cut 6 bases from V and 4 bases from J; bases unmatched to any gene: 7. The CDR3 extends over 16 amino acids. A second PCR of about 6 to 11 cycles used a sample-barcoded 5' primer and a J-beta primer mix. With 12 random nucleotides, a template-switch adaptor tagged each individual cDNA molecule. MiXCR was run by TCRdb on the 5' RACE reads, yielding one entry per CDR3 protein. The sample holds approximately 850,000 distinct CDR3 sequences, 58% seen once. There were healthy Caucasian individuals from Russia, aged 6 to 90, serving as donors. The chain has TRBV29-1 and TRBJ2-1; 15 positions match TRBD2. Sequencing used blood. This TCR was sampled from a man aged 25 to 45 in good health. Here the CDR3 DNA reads TGCAGCGTGGGGACTAGCGGGAGGTCGATGTACAATGAGCAGTTCTTC. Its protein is CSVGTSGRSMYNEQFF.